This TCR beta chain originates from a study of T cells in Graves' hyperthyroidism and ophthalmopathy. Germline values: CDR1 SGHAT, CDR2 FQDESV (reference sequence). The CDR3 contains 14 residues. Trimming removed 2 bases at V and 3 bases at J, with 7 bases between. In this sample, this clonotype turned up a few times. Its cognate antigen is unknown. Regarding the study as a whole: The authors' 13 V-J model separated ophthalmopathy from stable hyperthyroidism. It was a median about seven months before onset that the model predicted ophthalmopathy.

The investigators amplified TCR beta CDR3 regions from RNA transcripts. In the first-round RT-PCR of the TCR CDR3, the HTBI primer set was used. TCRdb re-called the multiplex PCR reads with MiXCR, one entry per CDR3 protein. In the table there are fewer than 250,000 distinct CDR3 sequences, around 24% of which are singletons. Sequencing input: blood. The TCR was taken from a woman between 40 and 50 years old with Graves' ophthalmopathy. The V and J genes are TRBV11-1 and TRBJ2-2; D is ambiguous. CDR3 DNA: TGTGCCAGCAGCTTATCGTCAGACACCGGGGAGCTGTTTTTT. Its translation is CASSLSSDTGELFF.